These 32 T cell receptor beta chains originate from one sample sequenced in a study of cytomegalovirus exposure and HLA in healthy donors. PCR amplification relied on 60 Vbeta primers (plus 13 Jbeta primers). The table came from immunoSEQ multiplex PCR; TCRdb's copy has only in-frame clones and leaves some out. Of fewer than 300,000 clones in the sample, about four fifths were seen once. Material for sequencing was PBMCs. The origin of the receptors is a girl aged 2 to 10 in good health and CMV-seronegative.

Comments on this clone: A read error may produce the germline difference seen at one junction end. The chain employs TRBV9 and TRBJ2-3; TRBD2 aligns across 12 bases. CDR1 is SGDLS and CDR2 is YYNGEE in the germline V gene. The CDR3 spans 17 residues. CDR3 sequence reads: CASRVGTSGGNTDTQYF. The CDR3 nucleotides are TGTGCCAGCAGAGTAGGAACTAGCGGGGGGAACACAGATACGCAGTATTTT.

This clone was observed a handful of times. This sequence joins TRBV5-1 and TRBJ2-2; no firm D call. Trimming pared 0 bases from V and 0 bases from J, leaving 12 bases between. The length of the CDR3 is 17 residues. Per germline, CDR1 SGHRS and CDR2 YFSETQ. CDR3 nucleotide sequence: TGCGCCAGCAGCTTGGGATCCGGTTCTACGAACACCGGGGAGCTGTTTTTT. Protein sequence: CASSLGSGSTNTGELFF.

The CDR3: CASSSGFQETQYF. The CDR3 nucleotides read TGTGCCAGCAGCTCGGGATTTCAAGAGACCCAGTACTTC. This rearrangement joins TRBV9 to TRBJ2-5; D possibly corresponds to TRBD2 (5 bases). Per the germline V gene, CDR1 is SGDLS and CDR2 is YYNGEE. Trimming left V 4 bases short and J 2 bases short, with 9 bases between. The CDR3 extends over 13 amino acids.

The chain uses TRBV30 and TRBJ2-3, with 10 bases lining up with TRBD1. The CDR3 is 15 amino acids. Germline V lookup: CDR1 GTSNPN, CDR2 SVGIG (reference sequence). The V and J ends lost 5 bases and 5 bases, in that order; junction bases with no gene match: 10. The CDR3 sequence: CAWSKGTGAQDTQYF. CDR3 coding DNA: TGTGCCTGGTCGAAAGGGACAGGGGCGCAAGATACGCAGTATTTT.

The chain uses TRBV18 and TRBJ1-2; TRBD1 agrees at 7 bases. J gave up 2 bases and V 5 bases, and 5 bases lay outside the gene matches. CDR1 is KGHSH and CDR2 is LQKENI in the germline V gene. The length of the CDR3 is 14 residues. CDR3 in DNA: TGTGCCAGCTCATGGGACAGAGCGAACTATGGCTACACCTTC. The encoded protein is CASSWDRANYGYTF.

As to this clone: A junction boundary mismatches the germline segment, possibly from a read error. The V gene is TRBV15, the J gene TRBJ1-2, with D unresolved. Looked up from germline, CDR1 is LNHNV and CDR2 is YYDKDF (reference sequence). The CDR3 loop spans 12 amino acids. The CDR3 DNA follows: TGTACCACCAGCAGAGATGGAGCTGGCTACACCTTC. It specifies CTTSRDGAGYTF. Drawing the rest from reference TRBV15 and TRBJ1-2, the complete variable domain is DAMVIQNPRYQVTQFGKPVTLSCSQTLNHNVMYWYQQKSSQAPKLLFHYYDKDFNNEADTPDNFQSRRPNTSFCFLDIRSPGLGDTAMYLCTTSRDGAGYTFGSGTRLTVV.

The chain carries TRBV2 and TRBJ1-5, with D maybe TRBD1 (6 bases). Trimming pared 3 bases from V and 5 bases from J, leaving 11 bases between. The CDR3 covers 14 residues. Germline assignment: CDR1 SNHLY and CDR2 FYNNEI. CDR3 region: CASSEVDSYQPQHF. DNA of the CDR3: TGTGCCAGCAGTGAGGTGGACAGCTATCAGCCCCAGCATTTT.

This clone was observed a handful of times. The rearrangement links TRBV7-9 to TRBJ2-5; D unresolved. Germline V gene sequence: CDR1 SEHNR, CDR2 FQNEAQ (reference sequence). CDR3 length: 11 residues. V was clipped by 8 bases and J by 7 bases, with 11 bases between them. CDR3 protein: CASRQWWTQYF. CDR3 nucleotides: TGTGCCAGCCGACAATGGTGGACCCAGTACTTC.

This chain connects TRBV6-1 to TRBJ2-7; 9 bases match TRBD1. Germline V gives CDR1 MNHNS, CDR2 SASEGT. The CDR3 runs 14 residues. Germline trimming cut 5 bases from V and 9 bases from J; bases unmatched to any gene: 11. CDR3 amino acids: CASSPPGQGAVQYF. The DNA of the CDR3 is TGTGCCAGCAGTCCTCCGGGACAGGGAGCCGTGCAGTACTTC.

The chain combines TRBV5-1 with TRBJ1-1; possible D gene TRBD1, 5 bases. The CDR3 contains 15 residues. V was shortened by 4 bases and J by 3 bases, with 16 bases between the two germline ends. Germline CDR1 is SGHRS and CDR2 is YFSETQ. This CDR3 reads CASSAGGTDHTEAFF. CDR3 DNA: TGCGCCAGCAGCGCGGGAGGGACGGATCACACTGAAGCTTTCTTT.

This clone was seen a few times. This chain connects TRBV7-6 to TRBJ2-5; 10 bases map to TRBD1. The length of the CDR3 is 15 residues. Trimming took 6 bases from V and 3 from J; bases not matched to a gene: 7. Germline V gene lookup returns CDR1 SGHVS and CDR2 FNYEAQ. CDR3 amino acids: CASSPGQGWEETQYF. The DNA for the CDR3 is TGTGCCAGCAGTCCGGGACAGGGGTGGGAAGAGACCCAGTACTTC. Full variable domain (missing parts from reference TRBV7-6 and TRBJ2-5): GAGVSQSPRYKVTKRGQDVALRCDPISGHVSLYWYRQALGQGPEFLTYFNYEAQQDKSGLPNDRFSAERPEGSISTLTIQRTEQRDSAMYRCASSPGQGWEETQYFGPGTRLLVL.

The table lists this clone with a count of one. The V and J genes are TRBV7-9 and TRBJ2-5; 8 bases match TRBD2. This CDR3 spans 12 amino acids. J gave up 14 bases and V 0 bases, and 5 bases lay outside the gene matches. Germline CDR1 and CDR2: SEHNR and FQNEAQ (reference sequence). CDR3 DNA: TGTGCCAGCAGCTTAGCTAGCGGGGCACTTTACTTC. It codes for CASSLASGALYF.

The sample holds a few counts of this clone. The chain combines TRBV4-2 with TRBJ2-7; 7 bases match TRBD1. With 0 bases clipped from V and 6 bases from J, the junction kept 5 bases outside the gene matches. The germline V gene has CDR1 LGHNA and CDR2 YNFKEQ. CDR3 length equals 14 residues. The CDR3 region is CASSQEGAGGEQYF. The CDR3 DNA follows: TGTGCCAGCAGCCAAGAGGGTGCAGGGGGCGAGCAGTACTTC.

The V and J genes are TRBV5-1 and TRBJ2-7; 9 positions agree with TRBD2. In germline, CDR1 is SGHRS, CDR2 YFSETQ. The CDR3 sequence is 16 residues long. Trimming took 1 base from V and 4 from J; bases not matched to a gene: 9. DNA of the CDR3: TGCGCCAGCAGCTTGTTGACAGCGGGGGGTTCTTACGAGCAGTACTTC. The encoded protein is CASSLLTAGGSYEQYF.

CDR3 sequence reads: CASSLSRIAKNIQYF. CDR3 bases: TGTGCCAGCAGCTTAAGCAGGATAGCCAAAAACATTCAGTACTTC. The V gene is TRBV7-9, the J gene TRBJ2-4; D remains unclear. The V gene lost 2 bases and the J gene lost 0 bases, with 8 bases spanning the gap. CDR3 length equals 15 residues. Germline-derived CDR1 and CDR2 are SEHNR and FQNEAQ (reference sequence).

This sequence joins TRBV6-5 and TRBJ2-5; D is uncertain. In germline, CDR1 is MNHEY, CDR2 SVGAGI. The CDR3 loop spans 14 amino acids. Trimming pared 0 bases from V and 2 bases from J, leaving 7 bases between. DNA of the CDR3: TGTGCCAGCAGTTACTCCAGGCCTCAAGAGACCCAGTACTTC. Translating gives CASSYSRPQETQYF.

The V gene is TRBV10-3, the J gene TRBJ1-2; 7 positions agree with TRBD1. The J segment lost 5 bases and the V segment lost 4 bases, leaving 10 bases of the junction unmatched. Germline CDR1 ENHRY, CDR2 SYGVKD. The CDR3 spans 15 residues. CDR3 protein: CAISAQGIIGYGYTF. CDR3 in DNA: TGTGCCATCAGTGCACAGGGGATCATAGGGTATGGCTACACCTTC.

The CDR3 coding sequence is TGCGCCAGCAGCCTACGGGGTGCGGCTAGCACAGATACGCAGTATTTT. Translation: CASSLRGAASTDTQYF. This sequence joins TRBV5-1 and TRBJ2-3, with D perhaps matching TRBD2 (5 bases). Trimming removed 4 bases from V and 0 bases from J, with 15 bases in between. This CDR3 has 16 amino acids. Germline V gene data show CDR1 as SGHRS and CDR2 as YFSETQ.

This clone turned up a few times. For the CDR3, the DNA is TGCGCCAGCAGCCAAGATCGGGTACAGGGAAAAGGACCCCTCCACTTT. This sequence encodes CASSQDRVQGKGPLHF. V usage is TRBV4-1 and J usage is TRBJ1-6, with D possibly TRBD1 on 6 matching bases. Germline CDR1 MGHRA, CDR2 YSYEKL. Trimming left V 0 bases short and J 12 bases short, with 18 bases between. This CDR3 comprises 16 residues.

The chain joins TRBV18 to TRBJ1-3; D is undetermined. Trimming took 2 bases from V and 0 from J, leaving 5 bases between them. Germline V gene data show CDR1 as KGHSH and CDR2 as LQKENI. The CDR3 extends over 14 amino acids. The CDR3: CASSPYSSGNTIYF. The CDR3 DNA sequence: TGTGCCAGCTCACCATACAGCTCTGGAAACACCATATATTTT.

The rearrangement uses TRBV27 and TRBJ1-1; TRBD1 aligns across 7 bases. There are 15 residues in the CDR3. V dropped 5 bases and J dropped 0; count of bases not matched to a gene: 6. Per the germline V gene, CDR1 is MNHEY and CDR2 is SMNVEV (reference sequence). The CDR3 reads CASSPLGQLNTEAFF. Written as DNA, the CDR3 is TGTGCCAGCAGTCCCCTGGGACAGCTGAACACTGAAGCTTTCTTT.

This rearrangement joins TRBV6-1 to TRBJ2-7, with 8 bases lining up with TRBD1. This CDR3 region has 16 residues. From germline, CDR1 is MNHNS and CDR2 SASEGT. The V and J ends lost 3 bases and 2 bases, in that order; junction bases with no gene match: 9. CDR3 in DNA: TGTGCCAGCAGTGATAGAATAACAGGGGGTACCTACGAGCAGTACTTC. Residues: CASSDRITGGTYEQYF.

The genes are TRBV11-2 and TRBJ2-7; a possible D gene is TRBD2 (5 bases). Trimming shortened V by 5 bases and J by 4 bases, and 12 bases separated the two germline ends. The CDR3 is made up of 13 amino acids. CDR1 is SGHAT and CDR2 is FQNNGV in the germline V gene. The CDR3 region has the DNA TGTGCCAGCAGCCTCGGGGTGGGATACGAGCAGTACTTC. It codes for CASSLGVGYEQYF. The full variable domain, completed using reference TRBV11-2 and TRBJ2-7, is EAGVAQSPRYKIIEKRQSVAFWCNPISGHATLYWYQQILGQGPKLLIQFQNNGVVDDSQLPKDRFSAERLKGVDSTLKIQPAKLEDSAVYLCASSLGVGYEQYFGPGTRLTVT.

This clone was counted a few times. The chain links TRBV6-6 to TRBJ1-2, with D uncertain. The CDR3 is 16 residues long. V gave up 2 bases and J gave up 4 bases, with 17 bases separating them. CDR1 and CDR2 (germline): MNHNY, SVGAGI (reference sequence). Written as DNA, the CDR3 is TGTGCCAGCAGTTACCGGGGAGTCGAGGACCTCTATGGCTACACCTTC. Translation: CASSYRGVEDLYGYTF.

This chain connects TRBV2 to TRBJ2-7, with a tentative D call TRBD2 (6 bases). This CDR3 is 16 amino acids long. Trimming cost V 0 bases and J 3 bases, with 15 bases left between them. Germline V gene data show CDR1 as SNHLY and CDR2 as FYNNEI. The CDR3 region is CASSEAGGVSLYEQYF. The CDR3 DNA reads TGTGCCAGCAGTGAAGCGGGAGGCGTTTCCCTCTACGAGCAGTACTTC.

This clone was detected a few times. The chain joins TRBV9 to TRBJ2-7; D remains unclear. There are 13 residues in the CDR3. In germline, CDR1 is SGDLS, CDR2 YYNGEE. V gave up 0 bases and J gave up 3 bases, with 7 bases separating them. The CDR3, as DNA: TGTGCCAGCAGCGTAGAAAACAACTACGAGCAGTACTTC. This sequence encodes CASSVENNYEQYF. Supplemented by reference TRBV9 and TRBJ2-7, the full variable domain reads DSGVTQTPKHLITATGQRVTLRCSPRSGDLSVYWYQQSLDQGLQFLIQYYNGEERAKGNILERFSAQQFPDLHSELNLSSLELGDSALYFCASSVENNYEQYFGPGTRLTVT.

The chain couples TRBV7-8 to TRBJ1-6; tentative D call: TRBD1 (6 bases). V was clipped by 5 bases and J by 6 bases, with 17 bases between them. Germline V gene data show CDR1 as SGHVS and CDR2 as FQNEAQ. The CDR3 length is 16 residues. CDR3 sequence reads: CASSKYRDTLNSPLHF. For the CDR3, the DNA is TGTGCCAGCAGCAAGTACCGGGACACCCTTAATTCACCCCTCCACTTT.

This clone appeared once. The chain joins TRBV6-5 to TRBJ2-2; 9 bases match TRBD1. CDR1 MNHEY and CDR2 SVGAGI come from the germline V gene. The CDR3 sequence is 13 residues long. V trimming: 6 bases; J trimming: 7 bases; junction bases outside the gene matches: 3. CDR3 in DNA: TGTGCCAGCAGCACAGGGGGCCACGGGGAGCTGTTTTTT. Residues: CASSTGGHGELFF.

The rearrangement uses TRBV6-5 and TRBJ1-5; 8 bases fit TRBD1. CDR1 and CDR2 (germline): MNHEY, SVGAGI. The CDR3 consists of 15 residues. V was pared by 6 bases and J by 0 bases, with 4 bases of the junction left unmatched. CDR3 region: CASRPDRGSNQPQHF. In DNA form, the CDR3 reads TGTGCCAGCAGACCCGACAGGGGTAGCAATCAGCCCCAGCATTTT.

This clone was detected once. This sequence joins TRBV7-6 and TRBJ2-1; TRBD1 agrees at 7 bases. The CDR3 consists of 16 residues. The germline gives CDR1 SGHVS, CDR2 FNYEAQ. With 1 base clipped from V and 0 bases from J, the junction kept 3 bases outside the gene matches. DNA for the CDR3: TGTGCCAGCAGCTTAGTGGGGACAGCCTCCTACAATGAGCAGTTCTTC. It yields the protein CASSLVGTASYNEQFF.

This clone has only one observation. This sequence joins TRBV7-3 and TRBJ1-6, with D perhaps matching TRBD1 (5 bases). The V gene's germline CDR1 is SGHTA and CDR2 FQGTGA. V was trimmed by 3 bases and J by 9 bases, leaving 9 bases between them. The CDR3 consists of 13 residues. Written as DNA, the CDR3 is TGTGCCAGCAGCTTTGGCCAGGGTTCACCCCTCCACTTT. It specifies CASSFGQGSPLHF.

The chain uses TRBV2 and TRBJ2-3, with no clear D. Germline V lookup: CDR1 SNHLY, CDR2 FYNNEI. CDR3 size: 17 residues. The V and J ends lost 4 bases and 0 bases respectively, with 17 bases between them. The CDR3 DNA is TGTGCCAGCAGTGTCCCCTCTGGAGAGTCTAGCACAGATACGCAGTATTTT. This gives the protein CASSVPSGESSTDTQYF.